This paragraph reports one T cell receptor beta chain. This sample was taken from a study of cytomegalovirus exposure and HLA in healthy donors. The CDR3 contains 15 residues. CDR1 MNHEY and CDR2 SMNVEV come from the germline V gene (reference sequence). V was cut by 2 bases and J by 8 bases, with 16 bases left in between. 13 Jbeta primers and 60 Vbeta primers were used for the PCR. The data were produced by immunoSEQ multiplex PCR, yet TCRdb's version contains in-frame clones alone and is incomplete. The table lists some 93,000 clones, nearly 80% of them singletons. This TCR came from a woman aged 40 to 55 in good health and CMV-seronegative. This sequence joins TRBV27 and TRBJ1-3; D ambiguous. The sequenced sample was PBMCs. The DNA of the CDR3 is TGTGCCAGCAGTTTACGAGGGTCAATTCGGGACACCATATATTTT. It translates to CASSLRGSIRDTIYF.